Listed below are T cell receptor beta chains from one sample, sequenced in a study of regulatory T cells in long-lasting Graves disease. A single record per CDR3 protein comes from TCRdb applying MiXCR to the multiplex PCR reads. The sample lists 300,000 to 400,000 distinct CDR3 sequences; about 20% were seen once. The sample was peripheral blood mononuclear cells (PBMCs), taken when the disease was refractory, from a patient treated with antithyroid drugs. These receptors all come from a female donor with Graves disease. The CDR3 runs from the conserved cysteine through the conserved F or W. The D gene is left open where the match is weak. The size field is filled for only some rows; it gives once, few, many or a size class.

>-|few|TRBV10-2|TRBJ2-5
TGCGCCAGCAGCATGGCGGGAGAGACCCAGTACTTC
CASSMAGETQYF
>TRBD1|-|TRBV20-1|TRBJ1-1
TGCAGTGCAGAGGGACAGGGTAAAGCTTTCTTT
CSAEGQGKAFF
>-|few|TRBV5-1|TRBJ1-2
TGCGCCAGCAGCTTGGTCGTTGGAGGGCCTGGCTACACCTTC
CASSLVVGGPGYTF
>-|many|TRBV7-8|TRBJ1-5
TGTGCCAGCAGCGCCCGATTGGGTCAGCCCCAGCATTTT
CASSARLGQPQHF
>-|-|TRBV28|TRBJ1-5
TGTGCCAGCAGCTCCGCCACATTAGATCAGCCCCAGCATTTT
CASSSATLDQPQHF
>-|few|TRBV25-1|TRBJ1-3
TGTGCCAGCAGTGAATGGACCGGGGGTCATGGAAACACCATATATTTT
CASSEWTGGHGNTIYF
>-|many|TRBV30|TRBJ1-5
TGTGCCTGGAGTGTAGGGCCTAATCAGCCCCAGCATTTT
CAWSVGPNQPQHF
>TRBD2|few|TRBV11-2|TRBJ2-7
TGTGCCAGCACCGACCACGGACTAGCGGACTACGAGCAGTACTTC
CASTDHGLADYEQYF
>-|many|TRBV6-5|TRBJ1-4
TGTGCCAGCAGTTACTCGATCGGTGGATCGGGAAAACTGTTTTTT
CASSYSIGGSGKLFF
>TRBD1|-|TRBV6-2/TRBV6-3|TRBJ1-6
TGTGCCAGCACCCGGGACAGGGGTAATTCACCCCTCCACTTT
CASTRDRGNSPLHF
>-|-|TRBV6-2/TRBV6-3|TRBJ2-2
TGTGCCAGCAGAACTGGGGGGGCAAGCACCGGGGAGCTGTTTTTT
CASRTGGASTGELFF
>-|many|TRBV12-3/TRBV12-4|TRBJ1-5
TGTGCCAGCAGCCAACAACCGAATCAGCCCCAGCATTTT
CASSQQPNQPQHF
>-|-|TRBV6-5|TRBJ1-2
TGTGCCAGCAGTTACCGTAGTGGGGGGGCGGGGGATGGCTACACCTTC
CASSYRSGGAGDGYTF
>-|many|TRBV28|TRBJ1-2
TGTGCCGCCCGGACAGCTGGCTATGGCTACACCTTC
CAARTAGYGYTF
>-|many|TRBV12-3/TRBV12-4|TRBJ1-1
TGTGCCAGCAGTCGCAGGGCCCTGAACACTGAAGCTTTCTTT
CASSRRALNTEAFF
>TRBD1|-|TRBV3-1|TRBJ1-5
TGTGCCAGCAGCGCGACAGGGAATGAGCCCCAGCATTTT
CASSATGNEPQHF
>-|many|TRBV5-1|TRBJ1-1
TGCGCCAGCAGCTTGAGACAGATCAACACTGAAGCTTTCTTT
CASSLRQINTEAFF
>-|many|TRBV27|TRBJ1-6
TGTGCCAGCAGGTGGTACCAGACGAATTCACCCCTCCACTTT
CASRWYQTNSPLHF
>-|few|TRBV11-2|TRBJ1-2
TGTGCCAGCAGCGCTGCCGTGGGACAAGCTAACTATGGCTACACCTTC
CASSAAVGQANYGYTF
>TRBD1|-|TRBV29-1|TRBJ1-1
TGCAGCGTTGGTGAACAGGGGAGAAGATTGAACACTGAAGCTTTCTTT
CSVGEQGRRLNTEAFF
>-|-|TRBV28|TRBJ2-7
TGTGCCAGCAAGGGCCAGACCTACGAGCAGTACTTC
CASKGQTYEQYF
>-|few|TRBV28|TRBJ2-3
TGTGCCAGCAGTCTGATGACAGATACGCAGTATTTT
CASSLMTDTQYF
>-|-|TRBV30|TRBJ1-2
TGTGCCTGGAGTGGGCCCCGGGCGAGTGGCTACACCTTC
CAWSGPRASGYTF
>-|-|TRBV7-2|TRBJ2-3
TGTGCCAGCAGCATCATGTCAGATACGCAGTATTTT
CASSIMSDTQYF
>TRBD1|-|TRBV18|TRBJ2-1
TGTGCCAGCTCACCCCGGGACAGGGTGGTCAGTGAGCAGTTCTTC
CASSPRDRVVSEQFF